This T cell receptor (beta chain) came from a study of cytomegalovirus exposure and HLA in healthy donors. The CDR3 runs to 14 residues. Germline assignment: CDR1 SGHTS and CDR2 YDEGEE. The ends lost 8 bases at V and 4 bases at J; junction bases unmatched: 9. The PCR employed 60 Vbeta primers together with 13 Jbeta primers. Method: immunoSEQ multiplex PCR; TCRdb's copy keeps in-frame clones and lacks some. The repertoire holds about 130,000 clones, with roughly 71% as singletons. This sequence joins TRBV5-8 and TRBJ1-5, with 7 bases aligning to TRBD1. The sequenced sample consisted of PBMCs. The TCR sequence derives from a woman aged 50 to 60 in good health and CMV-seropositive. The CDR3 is CASAPGTANQPQHF. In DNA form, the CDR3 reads TGTGCCAGTGCTCCCGGGACAGCAAATCAGCCCCAGCATTTT.